The entry below describes one TCR beta chain. Its antigen is currently unknown. Other nucleotide sequences in the sample specify the same CDR3. These data are taken from a study of PD-1 blockade in classical Hodgkin lymphoma. Time point here: newly diagnosed, previously untreated cHL patient sample. The germline V and J ends were trimmed by 0 bases and 5 bases, with 8 bases remaining between them. CDR3 length equals 13 residues. Germline CDR1 and CDR2: GTSNPN and SVGIG (reference sequence). Repertoires were generated with immunoSEQ multiplex PCR, while TCRdb's copy carries only in-frame clones and drops some. This table has roughly 70,000 clones, 85% to 95% appearing once. Study-wide results and limits: Newly diagnosed patients were reported to exhibit reduced baseline TCR diversity relative to healthy donors. Still unresolved is the cause of the repertoire differences, which may be disease activity or prior therapy.

The source material was peripheral blood mononuclear cells (PBMCs). V gene TRBV30 combines with J gene TRBJ1-5, with D perhaps matching TRBD1 (6 bases). The origin of this receptor is a human donor with classical Hodgkin lymphoma. This CDR3 is CAWSVQGDQPQHF. CDR3 DNA: TGTGCCTGGAGTGTACAGGGAGATCAGCCCCAGCATTTT.